What follows describes a single T cell receptor (beta chain). Its antigen is unknown. The record originates from a study of identical twins' blood T cells. Libraries were made from RNA as TCR cDNA, using a modified protocol. Each TCR cDNA library carried sample-specific barcodes on both ends. One entry per CDR3 protein results from TCRdb running MiXCR on the 5' RACE reads. Found here are 350,000 to 400,000 distinct CDR3 sequences, over 25% of them singletons; the top ten hold 5.5% to 7%. All three twin pairs grew up together with likely shared infections and vaccines. The CDR3 sequence is 13 residues long. The germline V gene has CDR1 SEHNR and CDR2 FQNEAQ (reference sequence). V lost 6 bases, J lost 6 bases, and 15 bases lay in between. Study-level points and caveats: Twins reportedly had markedly more similar V usage than unrelated donors, even among out-of-frame TCRbeta clonotypes.

The chain carries TRBV7-9 and TRBJ2-7, with a tentative D call TRBD1 (6 bases). Sequences were obtained from PBMCs. This receptor was taken from a woman aged 18 to 55 in good health. CDR3 protein: CASSFRQAGEQYF. The DNA for the CDR3 is TGTGCCAGCAGTTTCCGACAGGCTGGCGAGCAGTACTTC.